The 9 T cell receptor beta chains listed next were all sequenced from one sample in a study of blood T cell repertoires in COVID-19 (dated by TCRdb to 2018 to 2020). The library relied on the immunoSEQ multiplex PCR assay. Drawn from immuneACCESS, this table holds only the in-frame rearrangements with V and J called that TCRdb kept. Clones are partly lost; checked studies trace under half to an unresolved V gene and leave the rest unexplained. This sample holds roughly 250,000 clones; just under 85% were observed only once. The ten largest clones add up to more than 6% of the sample. Sequenced material: peripheral blood. The receptors stem from a woman in her sixties or seventies with active or convalescent COVID-19.

The chain uses TRBV7-8 and TRBJ1-6; D is ambiguous. Germline V gene lookup returns CDR1 SGHVS and CDR2 FQNEAQ. This CDR3 contains 15 residues. Trimming removed 2 bases at V and 6 bases at J, with 11 bases between. CDR3 bases: TGTGCCAGCAGCTTATCCTGGCTTCCTAATTCACCCCTCCACTTT. Translated: CASSLSWLPNSPLHF.

This clone showed up just a few times. J is TRBJ1-2 and V is TRBV4-2; no reliable D call. The CDR3 spans 14 residues. The germline gives CDR1 LGHNA, CDR2 YNFKEQ. V lost 5 bases and J lost 5, with 15 bases in between. The CDR3 DNA reads as TGTGCCAGCAGCGCAGAAAATCCGGGATATGGCTACACCTTC. Its translation is CASSAENPGYGYTF.

The CDR3 is CASSDSQGTYNEQFF. The CDR3 DNA reads TGTGCCAGCAGTGATTCGCAGGGAACCTACAATGAGCAGTTCTTC. The chain recombines TRBV6-1 with TRBJ2-1; D possibly corresponds to TRBD1 (5 bases). Germline loops: CDR1 MNHNS, CDR2 SASEGT. The V end was cut by 3 bases, the J end by 2 bases, with 11 bases between. This CDR3 region has 15 residues.

Here the CDR3 DNA reads TGCGCCAGCAGCACAAACCCCCGGGACAGGGGACGACCCCCTGAAGCTTTCTTT. Translated, it gives CASSTNPRDRGRPPEAFF. The chain employs TRBV5-1 and TRBJ1-1; TRBD1 aligns across 10 bases. This CDR3 comprises 18 residues. Germline lookup yields CDR1 SGHRS and CDR2 YFSETQ. V dropped 4 bases and J dropped 6; count of bases not matched to a gene: 18.

This chain uses TRBV5-1 with TRBJ2-5; possible D gene TRBD2, 5 bases. The V end was cut by 2 bases, the J end by 10 bases, with 24 bases between. From germline, CDR1 is SGHRS and CDR2 YFSETQ. This CDR3 has 16 residues. The CDR3 sequence: CASSFFWLGDVSGQYF. The CDR3 DNA follows: TGCGCCAGCAGCTTCTTCTGGCTGGGAGACGTGAGTGGCCAGTACTTC.

J is TRBJ1-5 and V is TRBV7-9, with TRBD1 matching 8 bases. The CDR3 consists of 13 residues. The germline gives CDR1 SEHNR, CDR2 FQNEAQ (reference sequence). The trim removed 5 bases at V and 6 bases at J, leaving 3 bases unmatched. CDR3 coding DNA: TGTGCCAGCAGCAAAACAGGGGGTCAGCCCCAGCATTTT. It translates to CASSKTGGQPQHF.

The V call is TRBV12-3 or TRBV12-4, the J call TRBJ2-1, with a weak D call TRBD2 (7 bases). The CDR3 consists of 13 residues. Trimming pared 3 bases from V and 10 bases from J, leaving 13 bases between. DNA for the CDR3: TGTGCCAGCAGTTTGTCAGGGGAGGGCGAGCAGTTCTTC. Protein product: CASSLSGEGEQFF.

The chain combines TRBV4-2 with TRBJ2-7; D might be TRBD2 (6 bases). CDR1 LGHNA and CDR2 YNFKEQ come from the germline V gene. Deletions cut 3 bases from V and 6 bases from J, with 18 bases between. The CDR3 length is 15 residues. CDR3 sequence: CASSHGGLRGTEQYF. The CDR3 DNA reads as TGTGCCAGCAGCCACGGGGGACTTCGCGGAACCGAGCAGTACTTC.

The CDR3 sequence is CASSPNQGADYGYTF. Written as DNA, the CDR3 is TGTGCCAGCAGCCCCAATCAGGGGGCAGACTATGGCTACACCTTC. V usage is TRBV5-4 and J usage is TRBJ1-2; 8 bases are shared with TRBD1. This CDR3 region has 15 residues. V shed 4 bases and J 3 bases; nucleotides not matched to a gene: 8. CDR1 SGHNT and CDR2 YYREEE come from the germline V gene (reference sequence).